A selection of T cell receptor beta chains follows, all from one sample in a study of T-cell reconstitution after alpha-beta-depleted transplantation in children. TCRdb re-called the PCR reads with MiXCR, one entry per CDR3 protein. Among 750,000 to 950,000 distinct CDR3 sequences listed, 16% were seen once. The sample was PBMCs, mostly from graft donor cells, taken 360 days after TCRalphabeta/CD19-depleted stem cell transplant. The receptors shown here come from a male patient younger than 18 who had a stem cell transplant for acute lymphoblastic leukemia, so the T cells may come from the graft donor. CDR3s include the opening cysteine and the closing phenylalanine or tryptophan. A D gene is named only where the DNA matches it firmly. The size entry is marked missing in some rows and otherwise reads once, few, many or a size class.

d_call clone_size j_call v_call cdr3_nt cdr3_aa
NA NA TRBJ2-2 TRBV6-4 TGTGCCAGCACAAAGGGCCCAAACACCGGGGAGCTGTTTTTT CASTKGPNTGELFF
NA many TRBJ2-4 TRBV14 TGTGCCAGCAGCCAAGAAGTGGGACACCAGCTAGCCAAAAACATTCAGTACTTC CASSQEVGHQLAKNIQYF
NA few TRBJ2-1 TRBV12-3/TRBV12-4 TGTGCCAGCAGTGCTACGGGACTCCAGTTCTTC CASSATGLQFF
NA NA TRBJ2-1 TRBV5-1 TGCGCCAGCAGCTTGGTCCAGGCAGGGTCCTACAATGAGCAGTTCTTC CASSLVQAGSYNEQFF
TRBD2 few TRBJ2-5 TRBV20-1 TGCAGTGCCCCCTCTAGCGGGAGGGTCCATGAGACCCAGTACTTC CSAPSSGRVHETQYF
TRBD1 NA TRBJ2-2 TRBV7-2 TGTGCCAGCAGCGCCCAGGGGGTAGCGAACACCGGGGAGCTGTTTTTT CASSAQGVANTGELFF
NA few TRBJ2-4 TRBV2 TGTGCCAGCAGTGAAGACGGGTTAGCCAAAAACATTCAGTACTTC CASSEDGLAKNIQYF
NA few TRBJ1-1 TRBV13 TGTGCCAGCAGCTTAGACGCGGGCAGGGGATTGGAAGCTTTCTTT CASSLDAGRGLEAFF
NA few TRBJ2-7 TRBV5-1 TGCGCCAGCAGTAACGACCTATCTCATTACGAGCAGTACTTC CASSNDLSHYEQYF
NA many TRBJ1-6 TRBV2 TGTGCCAGCAGGTCCCCCGGGTCACCCCTCCACTTT CASRSPGSPLHF
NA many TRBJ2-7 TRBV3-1 TGTGCCAGCAGCCTATTTGTTCAGTACGAGCAGTACTTC CASSLFVQYEQYF
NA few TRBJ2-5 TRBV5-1 TGCGCCAGCAGCTATGACAGAAACCAAGAGACCCAGTACTTC CASSYDRNQETQYF
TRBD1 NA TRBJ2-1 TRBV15 TGTGCCACCAGCAGAACCACCGGGACAGGGGTCAATGAGCAGTTCTTC CATSRTTGTGVNEQFF
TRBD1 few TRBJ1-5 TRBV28 TGTGCCAGCAGAGCATCGAGTTCACAGGGGGCCTTGGGCAATCAGCCCCAGCATTTT CASRASSSQGALGNQPQHF
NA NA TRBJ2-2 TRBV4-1 TGCGCCAGCAGAAGTTGGATCGGGGAGCTGTTTTTT CASRSWIGELFF
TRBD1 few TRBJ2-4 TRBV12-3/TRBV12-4 TGTGCCAGCAAGACAGGGGTTGCCAAAAACATTCAGTACTTC CASKTGVAKNIQYF
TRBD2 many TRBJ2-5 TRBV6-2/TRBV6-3 TGTGCCAGCAGTCCCGGGACTACCCAAGAGACCCAGTACTTC CASSPGTTQETQYF
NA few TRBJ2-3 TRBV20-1 TGCAGTGCTAGAGATAGGCGAGGTTATAGCACAGATACGCAGTATTTT CSARDRRGYSTDTQYF
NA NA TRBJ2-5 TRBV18 TGTGCCAGCTCACATTACCAGGGGTCGGAGACCCAGTACTTC CASSHYQGSETQYF
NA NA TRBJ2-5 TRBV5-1 TGCGCCAGCAGCGTGACCGGGACGACCCAAGAGACCCAGTACTTC CASSVTGTTQETQYF
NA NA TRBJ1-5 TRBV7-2 TGTGCCAGCAGCTTAGAATACAGGGCCAATCAGCCCCAGCATTTT CASSLEYRANQPQHF
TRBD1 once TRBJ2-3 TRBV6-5 TGTGCCAGCAGTTGGGACAGGGCTAAAAATACGCAGTATTTT CASSWDRAKNTQYF
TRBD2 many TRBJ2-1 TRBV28 TGTGCCAGCAGTCTCGGGACTAGCGGGATAGGGAATGAGCAGTTCTTC CASSLGTSGIGNEQFF
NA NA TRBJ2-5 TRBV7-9 TGTGCCAGCAGTTCGGGAGTTACGTACCAAGAGACCCAGTACTTC CASSSGVTYQETQYF
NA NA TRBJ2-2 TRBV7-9 TGTGCCAGCAGCTTAGCCGCGGGGGCGGACACCGGGGAGCTGTTTTTT CASSLAAGADTGELFF
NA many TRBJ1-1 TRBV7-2 TGTGCCAGCAGCTTCAGTGCAGGGTACACTGAAGCTTTCTTT CASSFSAGYTEAFF
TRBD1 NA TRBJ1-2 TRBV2 TGTGCCGGAGTAAGGGACAGATTAACCTATGGCTACACCTTC CAGVRDRLTYGYTF
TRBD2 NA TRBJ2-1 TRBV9 TGTGCCAGCAGCCCAACGCCCCTTCTAGCGGCTATAGGCAATGAGCAGTTCTTC CASSPTPLLAAIGNEQFF
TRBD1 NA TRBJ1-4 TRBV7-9 TGTGCCAGCAGCTTAGGCGACAGGGGGAGAAGTGAAAAACTGTTTTTT CASSLGDRGRSEKLFF
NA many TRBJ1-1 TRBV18 TGTGCCAGCTCACCACTGGGCCAGAACACTGAAGCTTTCTTT CASSPLGQNTEAFF
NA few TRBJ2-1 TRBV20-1 TGCAGTGCTAGAGCCCCCACTACTAATGAGCAGTTCTTC CSARAPTTNEQFF
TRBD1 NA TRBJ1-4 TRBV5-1 TGCGCCAGCGGCGGACAGGGCGAAAAACTGTTTTTT CASGGQGEKLFF
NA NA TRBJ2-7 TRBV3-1 TGTGCCAGCAACCAAGGACACGAGCAGTACTTC CASNQGHEQYF
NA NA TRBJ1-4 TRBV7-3 TGTGCCAGCAGCCTCGGGGGGTCCGAGGGGGAAAAACTGTTTTTT CASSLGGSEGEKLFF
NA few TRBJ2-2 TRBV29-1 TGCAGCGTTGGGGCTAGAGGGAACACCGGGGAGCTGTTTTTT CSVGARGNTGELFF
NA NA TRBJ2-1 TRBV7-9 TGTGCCAGCAGCTTAGTTGAGGGGCGCGACCTCAATGAGCAGTTCTTC CASSLVEGRDLNEQFF
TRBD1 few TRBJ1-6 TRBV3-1 TGTGCCAGCAGCTCCACAGGGGCCGTCGACAGCTCCTATAATTCACCCCTCCACTTT CASSSTGAVDSSYNSPLHF
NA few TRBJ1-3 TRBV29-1 TGCAGCGTTGGTTTCCAGGGGAGCTCTGGAAACACCATATATTTT CSVGFQGSSGNTIYF
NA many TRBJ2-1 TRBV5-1 TGCGCCAGCCGCCCGGAGCAGTACAATGAGCAGTTCTTC CASRPEQYNEQFF
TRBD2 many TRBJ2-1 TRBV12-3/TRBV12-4 TGTGCCAGCATGCCCCCGGGACTAGCAGGATTCAATGAGCAGTTCTTC CASMPPGLAGFNEQFF
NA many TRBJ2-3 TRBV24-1 TGTGCCACCAGTGGTGGAGATACGCAGTATTTT CATSGGDTQYF